This entry lists 21 T cell receptor beta chains sequenced from one sample in a study of blood T cell repertoires in COVID-19. Generated by immunoSEQ multiplex PCR, the TCRdb table keeps only in-frame clones and is missing some. The repertoire holds 450,000 or so clones, with roughly 89% as singletons. The sequencing sample was made of peripheral blood. Receptor source: a man between 18 and 29 years old with COVID-19, enrolled during active disease.

This chain links TRBV5-5 with TRBJ2-3; the D gene is possibly TRBD2 (6 bases). The CDR3 sequence is 16 residues long. Germline V gene lookup returns CDR1 SGHKS and CDR2 YYEKEE (reference sequence). Trimming removed 4 bases at V and 0 bases at J, with 15 bases between. The CDR3 nucleotides are TGTGCCAGCAGCCTTCCTCTAGCGACTAGCACAGATACGCAGTATTTT. This codes for CASSLPLATSTDTQYF.

This clone occurred once. The chain combines TRBV5-1 with TRBJ2-2, with a tentative D call TRBD1 (5 bases). The length of the CDR3 is 15 residues. Trimming shortened V by 4 bases and J by 0 bases, and 10 bases separated the two germline ends. From germline, CDR1 is SGHRS and CDR2 YFSETQ. In DNA, the CDR3 is TGCGCCAGCAGCCTCGACAGCCCGAACACCGGGGAGCTGTTTTTT. This translates into CASSLDSPNTGELFF.

The V and J genes are TRBV2 and TRBJ1-6; tentative D call: TRBD1 (5 bases). V lost 0 bases and J lost 8, with 14 bases in between. Germline CDR1 and CDR2: SNHLY and FYNNEI. The CDR3 is made up of 16 amino acids. CDR3: CASSEALGQGYSPLHF. CDR3 nucleotides: TGTGCCAGCAGTGAAGCGCTTGGTCAGGGTTATTCACCCCTCCACTTT. Supplemented by reference TRBV2 and TRBJ1-6, the full variable domain reads EPEVTQTPSHQVTQMGQEVILRCVPISNHLYFYWYRQILGQKVEFLVSFYNNEISEKSEIFDDQFSVERPDGSNFTLKIRSTKLEDSAMYFCASSEALGQGYSPLHFGNGTRLTVT.

This clone came up a few times. The rearrangement joins TRBV2 to TRBJ2-7; 16 bases fit TRBD2. CDR3 size: 17 residues. Trimming removed 3 bases from V and 2 bases from J; junction bases left unmatched: 4. The germline CDR1 and CDR2 sequences are SNHLY and FYNNEI. The CDR3 spells CASSDGTSGRVPYEQYF. DNA for the CDR3: TGTGCCAGCAGTGACGGGACTAGCGGGAGGGTGCCCTACGAGCAGTACTTC.

This clone has only one observation. The chain links TRBV11-2 to TRBJ2-1; 14 bases are a match to TRBD2. The CDR3 sequence is 15 residues long. V shed 4 bases and J 8 bases; nucleotides not matched to a gene: 4. CDR1 and CDR2 (germline): SGHAT, FQNNGV. CDR3 amino acids: CASSYLTSGRDEQFF. The CDR3 region has the DNA TGTGCCAGCAGCTATCTGACTAGCGGGAGGGATGAGCAGTTCTTC.

V usage is TRBV5-4 and J usage is TRBJ2-4; 14 bases agree with TRBD2. The length of the CDR3 is 17 residues. Germline loops: CDR1 SGHNT, CDR2 YYREEE (reference sequence). With V trimmed by 4 bases and J by 5 bases, 8 bases remained unmatched. The DNA of the CDR3 is TGTGCCAGCAGCCCCGGGACTAGCGGGGGCCTGCAAAACATTCAGTACTTC. Amino acids: CASSPGTSGGLQNIQYF. The full variable domain, in which reference TRBV5-4 and TRBJ2-4 provide the parts outside the CDR3, is ETGVTQSPTHLIKTRGQQVTLRCSSQSGHNTVSWYQQALGQGPQFIFQYYREEENGRGNFPPRFSGLQFPNYSSELNVNALELDDSALYLCASSPGTSGGLQNIQYFGAGTRLSVL.

The genes are TRBV7-2 and TRBJ2-2; D unresolved. CDR1 SGHTA and CDR2 FQGNSA come from the germline V gene. V lost 0 bases and J lost 5, with 10 bases in between. There are 15 residues in the CDR3. CDR3 DNA sequence: TGTGCCAGCAGCTTAGCGCATTTGGAGACCGGGGAGCTGTTTTTT. Protein: CASSLAHLETGELFF.

The V gene is TRBV27, the J gene TRBJ1-6; TRBD1 aligns across 8 bases. This CDR3 is 14 amino acids long. The germline V gene encodes CDR1 MNHEY and CDR2 SMNVEV (reference sequence). The J segment lost 8 bases and the V segment lost 2 bases, leaving 2 bases of the junction unmatched. CDR3 DNA: TGTGCCAGCAGTTTACACAGGGGGGATTCACCCCTCCACTTT. This encodes CASSLHRGDSPLHF.

The chain combines TRBV4-1 with TRBJ2-5, with D uncertain. V was clipped by 3 bases and J by 3 bases, with 14 bases between them. The germline V gene has CDR1 MGHRA and CDR2 YSYEKL. CDR3 size: 15 residues. The DNA for the CDR3 is TGCGCCAGCAGCCACCCGTTCAGTCGGGAAGAGACCCAGTACTTC. This translates into CASSHPFSREETQYF.

This clone was counted a single time. The chain carries TRBV6-5 and TRBJ1-5; D unresolved. Trimming took 10 bases from V and 4 from J, leaving 14 bases between them. The CDR3 extends over 13 amino acids. Germline V gene lookup returns CDR1 MNHEY and CDR2 SVGAGI. As DNA, the CDR3 is TGTGCCACCTCTGAGGCAGTAAATCAGCCCCAGCATTTT. This sequence encodes CATSEAVNQPQHF.

The sample holds one count of this clone. The CDR3 is CASSELAGRDGDTQYF. In DNA form, the CDR3 reads TGTGCCAGCAGTGAACTAGCGGGAAGGGATGGAGATACGCAGTATTTT. V is TRBV2 and J is TRBJ2-3, with TRBD2 identical over 9 bases. J lost 5 bases, V lost 2 bases, and 8 bases had no gene match. This CDR3 is built from 16 residues. CDR1 and CDR2 from the germline V gene are SNHLY and FYNNEI.

The gene calls are TRBV6-5 and TRBJ2-1, with 8 positions matching TRBD2. V dropped 0 bases and J dropped 2; count of bases not matched to a gene: 3. The CDR3 sequence is 16 residues long. CDR1 MNHEY and CDR2 SVGAGI come from the germline V gene. The CDR3 DNA follows: TGTGCCAGCAGTTACTCCCGGACTAGCCCCTACAATGAGCAGTTCTTC. It codes for CASSYSRTSPYNEQFF.

The gene calls are TRBV5-5 and TRBJ1-1; D remains ambiguous. In germline, CDR1 is SGHKS, CDR2 YYEKEE (reference sequence). V was pared by 3 bases and J by 4 bases, with 13 bases between. The length of the CDR3 is 14 residues. As DNA, the CDR3 is TGTGCCAGCAGCTGGGTGTCAGAGGGCACTGAAGCTTTCTTT. This encodes CASSWVSEGTEAFF.

The rearrangement links TRBV2 to TRBJ1-2; a possible D gene is TRBD1 (6 bases). Trimming stripped 9 bases from V and 5 bases from J, with 13 bases between. This CDR3 contains 12 residues. Germline V lookup: CDR1 SNHLY, CDR2 FYNNEI. CDR3 sequence: CASLDRSYGYTF. CDR3 nucleotides: TGTGCCAGTCTTGACAGGTCATATGGCTACACCTTC. The variable domain in full, with the rest retrieved from reference TRBV2 and TRBJ1-2, is EPEVTQTPSHQVTQMGQEVILRCVPISNHLYFYWYRQILGQKVEFLVSFYNNEISEKSEIFDDQFSVERPDGSNFTLKIRSTKLEDSAMYFCASLDRSYGYTFGSGTRLTVV.

The rearrangement uses TRBV27 and TRBJ2-5; 12 positions match TRBD1. Germline V lookup: CDR1 MNHEY, CDR2 SMNVEV (reference sequence). J was trimmed by 5 bases and V by 5 bases; bases with no gene match: 9. The CDR3 spans 16 residues. This chain's CDR3 is CASSRDRGQVDETQYF. CDR3 bases: TGTGCCAGCAGTCGGGACAGGGGGCAGGTCGACGAGACCCAGTACTTC.

The chain combines TRBV10-1 with TRBJ2-1; 12 bases are shared with TRBD2. The V and J ends lost 6 bases and 4 bases, in that order; junction bases with no gene match: 10. Germline values: CDR1 WNHNN, CDR2 SYGVQD (reference sequence). The CDR3 covers 17 residues. The CDR3 DNA reads as TGCGCCAGCAGCCCCAATAAACTAGCGGGGGGATACAATGAGCAGTTCTTC. Its protein product is CASSPNKLAGGYNEQFF.

The J gene is TRBJ1-5, the V gene TRBV19; D not resolved. CDR1 LNHDA and CDR2 SQIVND come from the germline V gene (reference sequence). This CDR3 contains 13 residues. V was pared by 3 bases and J by 7 bases, with 10 bases between. CDR3: CASSIRGEQPQHF. The CDR3 coding sequence is TGTGCCAGTAGTATTCGTGGGGAGCAGCCCCAGCATTTT.

The chain employs TRBV2 and TRBJ1-2; no reliable D call. Germline V gene data show CDR1 as SNHLY and CDR2 as FYNNEI. The CDR3 covers 14 residues. The V gene lost 4 bases and the J gene lost 1 base, with 10 bases spanning the gap. CDR3 loop: CASSASGVNYGYTF. In DNA, the CDR3 is TGTGCCAGCAGTGCCAGCGGGGTTAACTATGGCTACACCTTC.

The genes are TRBV7-2 and TRBJ2-5; no clear D. V was shortened by 4 bases and J by 5 bases, with 14 bases between the two germline ends. This CDR3 has 14 residues. Germline V gene lookup returns CDR1 SGHTA and CDR2 FQGNSA. In DNA, the CDR3 is TGTGCCAGCAGCTGGAGCAGCCTAAGGGAGACCCAGTACTTC. It yields the protein CASSWSSLRETQYF.

V usage is TRBV7-8 and J usage is TRBJ1-5; 8 nucleotides agree with TRBD1. Germline V gives CDR1 SGHVS, CDR2 FQNEAQ. This CDR3 is 14 amino acids long. V lost 6 bases to trimming and J lost 1 base; unmatched junction nucleotides: 2. This CDR3 is CASRQGASNQPQHF. The CDR3 region has the DNA TGTGCCAGCAGGCAGGGGGCCAGCAATCAGCCCCAGCATTTT.

The chain is built from TRBV27 and TRBJ1-3; tentatively, D is TRBD1 (6 bases). Germline loops: CDR1 MNHEY, CDR2 SMNVEV (reference sequence). CDR3 size: 15 residues. V gave up 2 bases and J gave up 3 bases, with 11 bases separating them. The CDR3 nucleotides read TGTGCCAGCAGTTTACGGGGGGCGCGTGGAAACACCATATATTTT. Translating it yields CASSLRGARGNTIYF.